The clone carrying this T cell receptor beta chain was observed a few times. As yet, its antigen is unknown. The data were obtained in a study of immune evolution from preneoplasia to lung adenocarcinoma. Study-wide results and caveats: Top clone share appeared to fall from AAH through AIS, MIA, adenocarcinoma.

H&E slides confirmed each diagnosis, reviewed by two pathologists independently. Premalignant or tumor cells were enriched by macro-dissection after pathologic assessment. Using immunoSEQ multiplex PCR, the repertoire was profiled, and TCRdb retains in-frame clones only, with some absent. The sample has tens of thousands of clones, approximately 71% seen once. The germline V gene encodes CDR1 LNHDA and CDR2 SQIVND (reference sequence). This CDR3 spans 14 amino acids. V shed 6 bases and J shed 3 bases, with 13 bases lying between them. The gene calls are TRBV19 and TRBJ2-3, with D possibly matching TRBD1 (6 bases). Sample: FFPE invasive lung adenocarcinoma tissue. This sequence originates from a person in their sixties with lung adenocarcinoma. The chain's CDR3 is CASSRDTPTDTQYF. DNA for the CDR3: TGTGCCAGTAGCCGGGACACGCCGACAGATACGCAGTATTTT.